This TCR beta chain is from a study of blood T cell repertoires in COVID-19. Trimming cost V 4 bases and J 0 bases, with 15 bases left between them. Germline CDR1 MDHEN, CDR2 SYDVKM. This CDR3 is 16 amino acids long. How the authors handled the data: Reference gene primer amplification in the assay estimated nucleated cell counts. TCRdb's copy holds only in-frame clones and misses some; the assay was immunoSEQ multiplex PCR. That table supplies the V and J calls and clone size; D and trimming were determined from the DNA. The table has approximately 98,000 clones, roughly 80% seen once. Sequencing was carried out using peripheral blood. The clonotype originates from a woman of 80 years or more with acute or convalescent COVID-19. The J gene is TRBJ1-1, the V gene TRBV28; D call uncertain. This CDR3 reads CASSSGRQSMNTEAFF. DNA for the CDR3: TGTGCCAGCAGTTCCGGGAGGCAGTCCATGAACACTGAAGCTTTCTTT.